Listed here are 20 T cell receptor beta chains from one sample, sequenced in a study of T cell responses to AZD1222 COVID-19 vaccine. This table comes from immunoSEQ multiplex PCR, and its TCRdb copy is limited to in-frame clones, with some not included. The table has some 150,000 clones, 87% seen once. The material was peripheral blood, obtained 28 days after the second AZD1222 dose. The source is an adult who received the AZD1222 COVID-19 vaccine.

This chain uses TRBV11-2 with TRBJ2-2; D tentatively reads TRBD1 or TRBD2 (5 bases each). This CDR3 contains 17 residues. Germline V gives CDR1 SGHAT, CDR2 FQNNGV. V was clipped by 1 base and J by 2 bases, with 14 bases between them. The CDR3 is CASSLGLGGTNTGELFF. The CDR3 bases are TGTGCCAGCAGCTTAGGTCTTGGTGGGACCAACACCGGGGAGCTGTTTTTT.

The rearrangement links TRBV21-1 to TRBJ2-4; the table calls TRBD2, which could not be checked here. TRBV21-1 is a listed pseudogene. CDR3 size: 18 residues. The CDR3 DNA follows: TGTGCCAGCAGCAAAGGATTGGGACTAGCGGACTTCAAAAACATTCAGTACTTC. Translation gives CASSKGLGLADFKNIQYF.

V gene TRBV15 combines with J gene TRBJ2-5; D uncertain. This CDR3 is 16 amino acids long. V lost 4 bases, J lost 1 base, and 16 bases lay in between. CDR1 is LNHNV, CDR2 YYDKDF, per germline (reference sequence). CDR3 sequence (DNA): TGTGCCACCAGCACCGTCGGCAAGTCCAGCCAAGAGACCCAGTACTTC. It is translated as CATSTVGKSSQETQYF.

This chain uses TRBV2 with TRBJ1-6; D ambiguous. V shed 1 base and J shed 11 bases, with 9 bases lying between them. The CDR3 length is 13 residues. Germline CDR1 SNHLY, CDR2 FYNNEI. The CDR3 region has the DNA TGTGCCAGCAGTGAAGATGGCCTTCCACCCCTCCACTTT. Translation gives CASSEDGLPPLHF. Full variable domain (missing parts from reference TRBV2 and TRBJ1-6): EPEVTQTPSHQVTQMGQEVILRCVPISNHLYFYWYRQILGQKVEFLVSFYNNEISEKSEIFDDQFSVERPDGSNFTLKIRSTKLEDSAMYFCASSEDGLPPLHFGNGTRLTVT.

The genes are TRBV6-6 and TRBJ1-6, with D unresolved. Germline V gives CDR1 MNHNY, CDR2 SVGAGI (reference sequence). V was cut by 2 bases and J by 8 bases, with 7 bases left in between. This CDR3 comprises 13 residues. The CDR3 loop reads CASSYPVDSPLHF. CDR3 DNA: TGTGCCAGCAGTTACCCGGTGGATTCACCCCTCCACTTT.

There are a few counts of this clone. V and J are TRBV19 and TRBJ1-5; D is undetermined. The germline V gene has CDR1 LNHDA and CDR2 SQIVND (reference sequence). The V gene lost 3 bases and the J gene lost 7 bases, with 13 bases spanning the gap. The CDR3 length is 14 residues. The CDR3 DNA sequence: TGTGCCAGTAGTATTTCAGTGGGGTACCAGCCCCAGCATTTT. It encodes CASSISVGYQPQHF.

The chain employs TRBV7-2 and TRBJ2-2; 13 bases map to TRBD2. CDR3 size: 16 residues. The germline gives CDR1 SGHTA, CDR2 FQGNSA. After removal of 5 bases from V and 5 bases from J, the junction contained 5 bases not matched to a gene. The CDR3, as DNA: TGTGCCAGCAGCCCGGGACTAGCGGGAAGGACCGGGGAGCTGTTTTTT. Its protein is CASSPGLAGRTGELFF. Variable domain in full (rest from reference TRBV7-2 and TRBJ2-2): GAGVSQSPSNKVTEKGKDVELRCDPISGHTALYWYRQSLGQGLEFLIYFQGNSAPDKSGLPSDRFSAERTGGSVSTLTIQRTQQEDSAVYLCASSPGLAGRTGELFFGEGSRLTVL.

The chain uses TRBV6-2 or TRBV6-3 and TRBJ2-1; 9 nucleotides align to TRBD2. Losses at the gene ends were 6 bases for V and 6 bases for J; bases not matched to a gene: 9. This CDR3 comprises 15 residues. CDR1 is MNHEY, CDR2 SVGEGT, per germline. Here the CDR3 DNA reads TGTGCCAGCAGCTTTAGCGGGAGAGACACCAATGAGCAGTTCTTC. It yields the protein CASSFSGRDTNEQFF.

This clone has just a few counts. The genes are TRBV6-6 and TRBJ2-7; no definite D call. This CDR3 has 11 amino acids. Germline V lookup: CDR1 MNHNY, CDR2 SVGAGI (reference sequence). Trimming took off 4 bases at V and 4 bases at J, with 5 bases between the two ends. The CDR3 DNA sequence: TGTGCCAGCAGTTCACGTTACGAGCAGTACTTC. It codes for CASSSRYEQYF.

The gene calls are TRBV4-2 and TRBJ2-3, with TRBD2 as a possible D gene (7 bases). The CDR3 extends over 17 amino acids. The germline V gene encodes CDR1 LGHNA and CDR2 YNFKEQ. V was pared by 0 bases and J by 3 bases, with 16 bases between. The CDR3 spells CASSQEGGEGLTDTQYF. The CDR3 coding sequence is TGTGCCAGCAGCCAAGAAGGGGGGGAGGGGTTGACAGATACGCAGTATTTT.

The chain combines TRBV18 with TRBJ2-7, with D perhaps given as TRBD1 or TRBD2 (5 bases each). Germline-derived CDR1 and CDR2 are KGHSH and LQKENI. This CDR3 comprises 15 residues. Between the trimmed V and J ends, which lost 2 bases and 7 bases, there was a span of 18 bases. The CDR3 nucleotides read TGTGCCAGCTCACCATTCCGGGACCAGCAGGGAGAGCAGTACTTC. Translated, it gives CASSPFRDQQGEQYF.

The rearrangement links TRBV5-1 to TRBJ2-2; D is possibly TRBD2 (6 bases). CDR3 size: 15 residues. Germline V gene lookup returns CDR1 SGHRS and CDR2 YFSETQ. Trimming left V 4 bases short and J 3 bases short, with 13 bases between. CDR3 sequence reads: CASSLTSRYTGELFF. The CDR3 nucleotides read TGCGCCAGCAGCCTAACTAGCAGATACACCGGGGAGCTGTTTTTT.

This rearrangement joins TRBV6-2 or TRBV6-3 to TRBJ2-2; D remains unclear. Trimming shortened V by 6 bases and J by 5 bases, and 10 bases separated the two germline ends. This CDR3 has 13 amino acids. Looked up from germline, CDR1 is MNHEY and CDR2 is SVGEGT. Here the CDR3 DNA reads TGTGCCAGCAGCTTAGTACGAACCGGGGAGCTGTTTTTT. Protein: CASSLVRTGELFF.

The chain's CDR3 is CASSSRTTAGEKLFF. The CDR3 bases are TGTGCCAGCAGCTCCCGGACCACCGCGGGGGAAAAACTGTTTTTT. The chain joins TRBV7-2 to TRBJ1-4; D is undetermined. Trimming cost V 4 bases and J 8 bases, with 17 bases left between them. Germline assignment: CDR1 SGHTA and CDR2 FQGNSA. This CDR3 is 15 amino acids long.

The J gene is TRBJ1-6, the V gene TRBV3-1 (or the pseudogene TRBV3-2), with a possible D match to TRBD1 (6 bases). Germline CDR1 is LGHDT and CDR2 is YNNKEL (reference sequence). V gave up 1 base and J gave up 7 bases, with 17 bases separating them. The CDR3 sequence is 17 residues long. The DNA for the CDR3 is TGTGCCAGCAGCCAAGTGACTTCTGGGACACAGAATTCACCCCTCCACTTT. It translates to CASSQVTSGTQNSPLHF.

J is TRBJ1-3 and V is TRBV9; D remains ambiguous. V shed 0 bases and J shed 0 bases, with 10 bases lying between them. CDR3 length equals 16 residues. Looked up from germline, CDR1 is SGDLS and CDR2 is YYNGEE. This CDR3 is CASSVEVGFSGNTIYF. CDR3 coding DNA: TGTGCCAGCAGCGTAGAAGTGGGATTCTCTGGAAACACCATATATTTT.

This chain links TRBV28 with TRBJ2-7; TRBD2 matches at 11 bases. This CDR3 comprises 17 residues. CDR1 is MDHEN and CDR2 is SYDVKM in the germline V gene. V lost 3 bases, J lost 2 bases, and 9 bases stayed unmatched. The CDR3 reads CASSFGAGTSGPYEQYF. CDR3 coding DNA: TGTGCCAGCAGTTTCGGTGCCGGGACTAGCGGCCCCTACGAGCAGTACTTC.

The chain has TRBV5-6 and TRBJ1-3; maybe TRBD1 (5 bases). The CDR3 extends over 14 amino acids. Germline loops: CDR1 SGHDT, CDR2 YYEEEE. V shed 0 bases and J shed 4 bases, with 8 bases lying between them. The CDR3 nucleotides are TGTGCCAGCAGCTTGGGGCAGGGCGGAAACACCATATATTTT. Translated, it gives CASSLGQGGNTIYF.

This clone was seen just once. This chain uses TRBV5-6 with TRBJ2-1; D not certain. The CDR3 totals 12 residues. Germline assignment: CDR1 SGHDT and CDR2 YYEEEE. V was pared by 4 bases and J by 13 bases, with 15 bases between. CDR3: CASSLGVGGQFF. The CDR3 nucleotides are TGTGCCAGCAGCCTCGGTGTGGGTGGACAGTTCTTC.

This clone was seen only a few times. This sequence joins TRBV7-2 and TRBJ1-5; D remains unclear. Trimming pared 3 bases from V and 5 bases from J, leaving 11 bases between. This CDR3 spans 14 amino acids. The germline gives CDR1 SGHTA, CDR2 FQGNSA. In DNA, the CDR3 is TGTGCCAGCAGCTTTGGAGGTATAGATCAGCCCCAGCATTTT. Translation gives CASSFGGIDQPQHF.